These 23 T cell receptor beta chains were sequenced from one sample in a study of cytotoxic CD8 clonotypes in ibrutinib-treated CLL. The method was immunoSEQ multiplex PCR; TCRdb's version includes in-frame clones alone and lacks a portion of them. The sample lists under 30,000 clones, 75% to 80% occurring once. The specimen comprised PBMCs, sampled after 36 months of ibrutinib treatment. The source of these receptors is a human donor with chronic lymphocytic leukemia.

The CDR3 DNA reads TGTGCCAGCAGCTTACAGACAGGGCGAGAGACCCAGTACTTC. It specifies CASSLQTGRETQYF. The chain has TRBV7-2 and TRBJ2-5; 7 nucleotides line up with TRBD1. Looked up from germline, CDR1 is SGHTA and CDR2 is FQGNSA. V shed 2 bases, J shed 4 bases, and the junction held 4 bases outside the gene matches. The CDR3 contains 14 residues.

CDR3 DNA sequence: TGTGCCAGCAGTGTAGGAGGTTCCTACGAGCAGTACTTC. This sequence encodes CASSVGGSYEQYF. The chain carries TRBV27 and TRBJ2-7, with TRBD2 as a possible D gene (5 bases). The CDR3 spans 13 residues. V was clipped by 5 bases and J by 1 base, with 9 bases between them. Germline loops: CDR1 MNHEY, CDR2 SMNVEV (reference sequence).

A single count supports this clone. The chain is built from TRBV2 and TRBJ2-5, with D tentatively TRBD1 (6 bases). This CDR3 is built from 14 residues. The germline CDR1 and CDR2 sequences are SNHLY and FYNNEI. Trimming stripped 6 bases from V and 4 bases from J, with 15 bases between. CDR3: CASRWTEGAETQYF. The CDR3 DNA reads as TGTGCCAGCAGGTGGACAGAGGGCGCAGAGACCCAGTACTTC.

The chain recombines TRBV10-3 with TRBJ1-1, with D perhaps matching TRBD1 (5 bases). CDR1 and CDR2 from the germline V gene are ENHRY and SYGVKD. This CDR3 region has 13 residues. V shed 4 bases and J shed 5 bases, with 11 bases lying between them. The CDR3 here is CAISGTLRTEAFF. CDR3 sequence (DNA): TGTGCCATCAGTGGGACACTAAGGACTGAAGCTTTCTTT.

V is TRBV25-1 and J is TRBJ1-6; D is ambiguous. The CDR3 totals 16 residues. V lost 3 bases and J lost 8, with 17 bases in between. Germline assignment: CDR1 MGHDK and CDR2 SYGVNS. CDR3 region: CASSDSGPSPYSPLHF. CDR3 nucleotide sequence: TGTGCCAGCAGTGATTCCGGACCAAGCCCCTATTCACCCCTCCACTTT. Supplemented by reference TRBV25-1 and TRBJ1-6, the full variable domain reads EADIYQTPRYLVIGTGKKITLECSQTMGHDKMYWYQQDPGMELHLIHYSYGVNSTEKGDLSSESTVSRIRTEHFPLTLESARPSHTSQYLCASSDSGPSPYSPLHFGNGTRLTVT.

This clone appeared once. The chain has TRBV6-6 and TRBJ2-3; D is uncertain. The CDR3 contains 14 residues. Germline V lookup: CDR1 MNHNY, CDR2 SVGAGI (reference sequence). The V end lost 7 bases, the J end lost 0 bases, and 11 bases lay between the germline ends. The CDR3 is CASTPPGSTDTQYF. The CDR3 DNA follows: TGTGCCAGCACCCCGCCGGGCAGCACAGATACGCAGTATTTT.

The chain employs TRBV19 and TRBJ1-2, with TRBD1 matching over 10 bases. Trimming cost V 5 bases and J 9 bases; bases outside gene matches: 9. The CDR3 is 14 amino acids. Germline V gene lookup returns CDR1 LNHDA and CDR2 SQIVND (reference sequence). CDR3 sequence reads: CASSYGTGERSYTF. The CDR3, as DNA: TGTGCCAGTAGTTACGGGACAGGGGAAAGGAGCTACACCTTC.

The chain has TRBV27 and TRBJ1-1; D gene ambiguous. The CDR3 contains 13 residues. Germline V gene lookup returns CDR1 MNHEY and CDR2 SMNVEV (reference sequence). V lost 6 bases, J lost 3 bases, and 11 bases lay in between. The CDR3 sequence: CASRALMDTEAFF. The CDR3 region has the DNA TGTGCCAGCAGGGCCCTGATGGACACTGAAGCTTTCTTT.

A few counts support this clone. The rearrangement joins TRBV7-2 to TRBJ2-7, with 10 bases aligning to TRBD2. Germline trimming cut 3 bases from V and 6 bases from J; bases unmatched to any gene: 8. The CDR3 covers 15 residues. Germline CDR1 is SGHTA and CDR2 is FQGNSA. CDR3 sequence (DNA): TGTGCCAGCAGCTTGGGCCCTAGCGGGGGACGCGAGCAGTACTTC. This encodes CASSLGPSGGREQYF.

The DNA for the CDR3 is TGCGCCAGCAGCAGCAGGGTCCCTAATGAAAAACTGTTTTTT. This translates into CASSSRVPNEKLFF. The rearrangement links TRBV5-1 to TRBJ1-4, with a weak D call TRBD1 (5 bases). CDR3 size: 14 residues. Trimming removed 4 bases at V and 3 bases at J, with 10 bases between. The germline V gene has CDR1 SGHRS and CDR2 YFSETQ.

The chain combines TRBV10-1 with TRBJ2-4; no definite D call. There are 14 residues in the CDR3. Trimming cost V 8 bases and J 1 base, with 12 bases left between them. Germline V gene data show CDR1 as WNHNN and CDR2 as SYGVQD (reference sequence). For the CDR3, the DNA is TGCGCCAGCGTAAGCGCGGTCGCCAAAAACATTCAGTACTTC. Protein: CASVSAVAKNIQYF.

In its sample, this clone was seen a few times. V usage is TRBV2 and J usage is TRBJ1-2; TRBD1 might be the D (5 bases). With 3 bases removed from V and 4 bases from J, the gap between germline ends came to 18 bases. Germline CDR1 and CDR2: SNHLY and FYNNEI. The CDR3 extends over 16 amino acids. The CDR3 reads CASSDGGLLDSYGYTF. The CDR3 DNA reads TGTGCCAGCAGTGATGGAGGACTGTTAGACAGCTATGGCTACACCTTC.

By share, this clone ranks as medium-sized. The chain recombines TRBV4-2 with TRBJ2-3; no clear D gene. Germline V CDR1 and CDR2: LGHNA, YNFKEQ. With 0 bases removed from V and 6 bases from J, the gap between germline ends came to 19 bases. The CDR3 is 17 residues long. CDR3 in amino acids: CASSQEFQDHSGDTQYF. CDR3 nucleotides: TGTGCCAGCAGCCAAGAATTCCAAGACCACTCAGGTGATACGCAGTATTTT.

This sequence joins TRBV6-4 and TRBJ2-3; perhaps TRBD1 as D (5 bases). The CDR3 length is 15 residues. V was shortened by 6 bases and J by 0 bases, with 13 bases between the two germline ends. CDR1 is MRHNA and CDR2 is SNTAGT in the germline V gene. DNA for the CDR3: TGTGCCAGCAGGGACCTGGGGCCTAGCACAGATACGCAGTATTTT. Translation: CASRDLGPSTDTQYF.

The chain employs TRBV4-2 and TRBJ2-3; perhaps TRBD2 as D (5 bases). Trimming took 0 bases from V and 4 from J, leaving 11 bases between them. CDR3 length: 15 amino acids. Germline V gene lookup returns CDR1 LGHNA and CDR2 YNFKEQ. The CDR3 reads CASSQEGAAADTQYF. DNA for the CDR3: TGTGCCAGCAGCCAAGAGGGAGCTGCGGCAGATACGCAGTATTTT.

This chain uses TRBV18 with TRBJ2-7; the match to TRBD1 covers 7 bases. The CDR3 is made up of 15 amino acids. The V segment lost 2 bases and the J segment 0 bases; nucleotides outside the gene matches: 4. Germline loops: CDR1 KGHSH, CDR2 LQKENI. The CDR3 reads CASSPGAGGSYEQYF. Written as DNA, the CDR3 is TGTGCCAGCTCACCAGGTGCAGGGGGCTCCTACGAGCAGTACTTC.

The table lists this clone with a few counts. This chain links TRBV7-9 with TRBJ1-6; 7 nucleotides match TRBD1. Per germline, CDR1 SEHNR and CDR2 FQNEAQ (reference sequence). CDR3 size: 14 residues. V was pared by 2 bases and J by 5 bases, with 0 bases of the junction left unmatched. In DNA, the CDR3 is TGTGCCAGCAGCTTAACAGGGGATAATTCACCCCTCCACTTT. It translates to CASSLTGDNSPLHF.

The V call is TRBV29-1, the J call TRBJ2-2, with D maybe TRBD2 (5 bases). CDR3 length equals 13 residues. V dropped 3 bases and J dropped 1 base, with 6 bases sitting between them. Per germline, CDR1 SQVTM and CDR2 ANQGSEA. The CDR3 reads CSVERENTGELFF. The CDR3 region has the DNA TGCAGCGTTGAGAGGGAGAACACCGGGGAGCTGTTTTTT.

The chain recombines TRBV5-8 with TRBJ2-3, with D uncertain. The V and J ends lost 2 bases and 0 bases respectively, with 13 bases between them. Germline V lookup: CDR1 SGHTS, CDR2 YDEGEE. The CDR3 sequence is 16 residues long. CDR3 region: CASSFGPSGSTDTQYF. CDR3 nucleotides: TGTGCCAGCAGCTTCGGCCCTTCTGGGAGCACAGATACGCAGTATTTT.

The CDR3 here is CATRQEGGGRELFF. Written as DNA, the CDR3 is TGTGCCACTCGACAGGAGGGCGGGGGCCGGGAGCTGTTTTTT. The chain is built from TRBV10-3 and TRBJ2-2; tentative D call: TRBD2 (7 bases). The CDR3 consists of 14 residues. In germline, CDR1 is ENHRY, CDR2 SYGVKD. Trimming shortened V by 10 bases and J by 9 bases, and 21 bases separated the two germline ends.

The J gene is TRBJ2-3, the V gene TRBV5-1; D is possibly TRBD1 (5 bases). CDR3 length equals 15 residues. The V gene's germline CDR1 is SGHRS and CDR2 YFSETQ. Trimming left V 1 base short and J 1 base short, with 10 bases between. The CDR3 region is CASSLQGSGTDTQYF. The CDR3 DNA reads as TGCGCCAGCAGCTTGCAGGGCAGCGGCACAGATACGCAGTATTTT.

V gene TRBV6-1 combines with J gene TRBJ1-5; the D is unclear. The CDR3 is 13 residues long. Trimming left V 2 bases short and J 1 base short, with 3 bases between. Germline CDR1 reads MNHNS; CDR2 reads SASEGT. The CDR3 reads CASSEQSNQPQHF. In DNA form, the CDR3 reads TGTGCCAGCAGTGAACAGAGCAATCAGCCCCAGCATTTT.

The chain joins TRBV9 to TRBJ2-1, with D maybe TRBD2 (6 bases). CDR1 is SGDLS, CDR2 YYNGEE, per germline. The CDR3 spans 15 residues. The ends were cut back, 4 bases at V and 0 bases at J, with 11 bases in the middle. As DNA, the CDR3 is TGTGCCAGCAGCCCCCGGAGGGACTCCTACAATGAGCAGTTCTTC. This sequence encodes CASSPRRDSYNEQFF.